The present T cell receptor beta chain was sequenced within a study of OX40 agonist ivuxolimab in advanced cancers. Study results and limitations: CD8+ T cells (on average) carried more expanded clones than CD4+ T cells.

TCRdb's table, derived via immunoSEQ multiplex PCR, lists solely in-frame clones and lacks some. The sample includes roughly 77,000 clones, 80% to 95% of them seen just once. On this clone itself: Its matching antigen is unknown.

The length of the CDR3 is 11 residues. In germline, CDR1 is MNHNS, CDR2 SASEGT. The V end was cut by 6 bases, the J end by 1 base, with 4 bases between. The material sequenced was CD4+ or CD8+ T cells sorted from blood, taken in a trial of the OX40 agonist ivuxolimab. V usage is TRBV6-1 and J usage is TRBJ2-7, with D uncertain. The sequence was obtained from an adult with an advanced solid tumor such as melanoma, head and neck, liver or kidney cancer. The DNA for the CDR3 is TGTGCCAGCAGAGTGTCCTACGAGCAGTACTTC. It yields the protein CASRVSYEQYF.